This T cell receptor beta chain derives from a study of regulatory dendritic cells for organ transplantation. Findings and limits, study-wide: The authors noted considerable between-person heterogeneity in alloreactive memory CD8+ cells. Resting memory CD8+ T cells held the most alloreactive clonotypes.

The trim removed 1 base at V and 7 bases at J, leaving 10 bases unmatched. The CDR3 is 16 residues long. The germline V gene encodes CDR1 SGHNT and CDR2 YENEEA. The table came from immunoSEQ multiplex PCR; TCRdb's copy has only in-frame clones and leaves some out. The sample records fewer than 50,000 clones, 85% to 95% being singletons. As for this clone: Its antigen is undetermined.

The genes are TRBV11-3 and TRBJ1-2; 9 bases are shared with TRBD1. Material for sequencing was naive CD8+ T cells from blood. Subset here: CD45RA+ naive T cells. The TCR originated in a human donor in good health. DNA for the CDR3: TGTGCCAGCAGCTTAGGTGCCGGGACAGGGCAAGGTGGCTACACCTTC. Its protein product is CASSLGAGTGQGGYTF. The full variable domain, with the rest looked up from reference TRBV11-3 and TRBJ1-2, is EAGVVQSPRYKIIEKKQPVAFWCNPISGHNTLYWYLQNLGQGPELLIRYENEEAVDDSQLPKDRFSAERLKGVDSTLKIQPAELGDSAVYLCASSLGAGTGQGGYTFGSGTRLTVV.